One and the same sample provided the 17 T cell receptor beta chains below, sequenced in a study of identical twins. TCRdb redid the calling of the 5' RACE reads with MiXCR, one entry per CDR3 protein. The repertoire has approximately 550,000 distinct CDR3 sequences, about a fifth of them found once; the top ten carry 0.48%. In addition, the sample was reused for a study of yellow fever vaccine responses in identical twins.

What was sequenced was CD4+ T cells sorted from blood. The receptors come from a woman aged 18 to 35 in good health.

This clonotype was observed a few times. CDR3 sequence reads: CASSVGQGSVNTEAFF. Written as DNA, the CDR3 is TGTGCCAGCAGCGTAGGGCAGGGCTCCGTGAACACTGAAGCTTTCTTT. This chain joins TRBV9 and TRBJ1-1; a weak D match, TRBD1 (5 bases). With 0 bases removed from V and 0 bases from J, the gap between germline ends came to 12 bases. This CDR3 comprises 16 residues. The germline gives CDR1 SGDLS, CDR2 YYNGEE. Full variable domain (missing parts from reference TRBV9 and TRBJ1-1): DSGVTQTPKHLITATGQRVTLRCSPRSGDLSVYWYQQSLDQGLQFLIQYYNGEERAKGNILERFSAQQFPDLHSELNLSSLELGDSALYFCASSVGQGSVNTEAFFGQGTRLTVV.

The CDR3 DNA reads as TGTGCCAGCAGCGATACAGGGGATCCCCTCGTCACAGATACGCAGTATTTT. Amino acid sequence: CASSDTGDPLVTDTQYF. The rearrangement links TRBV2 to TRBJ2-3; 7 nucleotides align to TRBD1. V shed 6 bases, J shed 2 bases, and the junction held 14 bases outside the gene matches. The CDR3 extends over 17 amino acids. CDR1 and CDR2 from the germline V gene are SNHLY and FYNNEI.

In its sample, this clonotype was seen a few times. This chain uses TRBV7-8 with TRBJ1-4, with a possible D match to TRBD1 (6 bases). The germline V and J ends were trimmed by 5 bases and 5 bases, with 12 bases remaining between them. Germline V CDR1 and CDR2: SGHVS, FQNEAQ. CDR3 size: 14 residues. The CDR3 here is CASSTGTGNEKLFF. CDR3 in DNA: TGTGCCAGCAGCACAGGGACGGGAAATGAAAAACTGTTTTTT.

This clonotype was picked up a small number of times. The rearrangement links TRBV5-1 to TRBJ2-5; 7 bases line up with TRBD1. The V gene's germline CDR1 is SGHRS and CDR2 YFSETQ. V lost 0 bases and J lost 5; bases outside the gene matches: 7. This CDR3 is built from 15 residues. CDR3: CASSLGEDRVETQYF. The DNA of the CDR3 is TGCGCCAGCAGCTTGGGGGAAGACAGGGTCGAGACCCAGTACTTC. Looking up the rest from reference TRBV5-1 and TRBJ2-5 gives the full variable domain: KAGVTQTPRYLIKTRGQQVTLSCSPISGHRSVSWYQQTPGQGLQFLFEYFSETQRNKGNFPGRFSGRQFSNSRSEMNVSTLELGDSALYLCASSLGEDRVETQYFGPGTRLLVL.

The chain carries TRBV24-1 and TRBJ2-5; TRBD1 aligns across 10 bases. With 8 bases clipped from V and 5 bases from J, the junction kept 7 bases outside the gene matches. Germline V gives CDR1 KGHDR, CDR2 SFDVKD. This CDR3 is built from 14 residues. CDR3: CATTRDRGGETQYF. CDR3 in DNA: TGTGCCACCACCCGGGACAGGGGAGGCGAGACCCAGTACTTC.

This rearrangement joins TRBV7-3 to TRBJ2-5; 11 bases map to TRBD2. Germline loops: CDR1 SGHTA, CDR2 FQGTGA. The V segment lost 6 bases and the J segment 5 bases; nucleotides outside the gene matches: 8. The CDR3 is 15 residues long. CDR3 DNA: TGTGCCAGCAGGAAGGGACTAGCGGCGGGGGAGACCCAGTACTTC. Translation gives CASRKGLAAGETQYF.

The genes are TRBV5-1 and TRBJ2-7; D not resolved. The CDR3 is 13 amino acids. Trimming removed 0 bases from V and 3 bases from J, with 7 bases in between. The germline gives CDR1 SGHRS, CDR2 YFSETQ. CDR3 sequence: CASSLVTNYEQYF. The DNA for the CDR3 is TGCGCCAGCAGCTTGGTCACCAACTACGAGCAGTACTTC.

The chain couples TRBV12-3 or TRBV12-4 to TRBJ2-5, with unresolved D. Trimming left V 3 bases short and J 0 bases short, with 5 bases between. The CDR3 totals 13 residues. CDR3 amino acids: CASSFINQETQYF. The CDR3 nucleotides read TGTGCCAGCAGTTTCATTAACCAAGAGACCCAGTACTTC.

This sequence joins TRBV7-2 and TRBJ2-7; D is undetermined. This CDR3 comprises 12 residues. Trimming stripped 5 bases from V and 2 bases from J, with 7 bases between. Germline CDR1 SGHTA, CDR2 FQGNSA. Here the CDR3 DNA reads TGTGCCAGCAGCCCGAACCCCTACGAGCAGTACGTC. Protein product: CASSPNPYEQYV.

The genes are TRBV9 and TRBJ2-1; 12 bases agree with TRBD2. Looked up from germline, CDR1 is SGDLS and CDR2 is YYNGEE. This CDR3 spans 17 amino acids. The V and J ends lost 0 bases and 2 bases, in that order; junction bases with no gene match: 3. The CDR3 nucleotides are TGTGCCAGCAGCGTAGGACTAGCGGGGGTGGCCTACAATGAGCAGTTCTTC. Protein sequence: CASSVGLAGVAYNEQFF.

This clonotype was observed a handful of times. This rearrangement joins TRBV27 to TRBJ2-7; 7 bases are a match to TRBD2. The CDR3 loop spans 16 amino acids. The V gene's germline CDR1 is MNHEY and CDR2 SMNVEV (reference sequence). V gave up 5 bases and J gave up 7 bases; unmatched junction bases: 17. This CDR3 reads CASSPLASGEQREQYF. DNA of the CDR3: TGTGCCAGCAGTCCCCTTGCCAGCGGGGAGCAACGGGAGCAGTACTTC.

This clonotype has more than one count but fewer than ten. One end of the junction fails to match germline, which may point to a read error. V is TRBV7-8 and J is TRBJ2-5; tentatively, D is TRBD1 (6 bases). This CDR3 is 14 amino acids long. Germline loops: CDR1 SGHVS, CDR2 FQNEAQ. The CDR3 here is CASSSDSHSGHPNF. The CDR3 DNA follows: TGTGCCAGCAGCTCGGACAGCCACTCGGGACATCCTAACTTC.

V gene TRBV29-1 combines with J gene TRBJ1-3; D unresolved. The V gene lost 4 bases and the J gene lost 5 bases, with 6 bases spanning the gap. Germline lookup yields CDR1 SQVTM and CDR2 ANQGSEA. This CDR3 is built from 11 residues. CDR3 sequence (DNA): TGCAGCGTTGGAGGGAGAAACACCATATATTTT. This gives the protein CSVGGRNTIYF.

This clonotype came up a few times. The chain carries TRBV28 and TRBJ1-1, with TRBD1 as a possible D gene (6 bases). The CDR3 length is 14 residues. Trimming pared 3 bases from V and 10 bases from J, leaving 18 bases between. Germline V gene lookup returns CDR1 MDHEN and CDR2 SYDVKM. The CDR3 DNA is TGTGCCAGCAGTTTGCCCGGGGGGCGCCGGGCAGCTTTCTTT. This codes for CASSLPGGRRAAFF.

This clonotype was found a few times. V usage is TRBV5-1 and J usage is TRBJ2-4; 12 nucleotides agree with TRBD1. The CDR3 length is 16 residues. V shed 3 bases, J shed 3 bases, and the junction held 4 bases outside the gene matches. Germline V gives CDR1 SGHRS, CDR2 YFSETQ. The CDR3, as DNA: TGCGCCAGCAGCTGGGGACAGGGGGCGGACAAAAACATTCAGTACTTC. This codes for CASSWGQGADKNIQYF.

This clonotype was seen a handful of times. This chain uses TRBV10-2 with TRBJ2-7; 8 bases are shared with TRBD1. Trimming cost V 6 bases and J 2 bases; bases outside gene matches: 9. Per the germline V gene, CDR1 is WSHSY and CDR2 is SAAADI. The CDR3 runs 15 residues. The CDR3 nucleotides read TGCGCCAGCAGAACCTTCGGGACAGGCCCCTACGAGCAGTACTTC. This sequence encodes CASRTFGTGPYEQYF.

This chain joins TRBV5-6 and TRBJ2-5; possible D gene TRBD1, 7 bases. V shed 0 bases and J shed 2 bases, with 17 bases lying between them. CDR3 length: 17 amino acids. The germline V gene encodes CDR1 SGHDT and CDR2 YYEEEE. CDR3 region: CASSLVGGTERQETQYF. Written as DNA, the CDR3 is TGTGCCAGCAGCTTGGTAGGAGGGACAGAAAGACAAGAGACCCAGTACTTC. Together with reference TRBV5-6 and TRBJ2-5, the CDR3 gives the full variable domain: DAGVTQSPTHLIKTRGQQVTLRCSPKSGHDTVSWYQQALGQGPQFIFQYYEEEERQRGNFPDRFSGHQFPNYSSELNVNALLLGDSALYLCASSLVGGTERQETQYFGPGTRLLVL.